This T cell receptor (beta chain) was sequenced in a study of cytomegalovirus exposure and HLA in healthy donors (dated by TCRdb to about 2017). About the study as a whole: An earlier analysis of 587 of the donors reported roughly 270 Gb of sequence data and some 100 million unique TCR beta sequences from 150 million to 200 million T cells. An early release covering 550 to 650 HLA-typed donors comprised approximately 290 gigabases of sequencing data and around 86 million unique TCR sequences. Among the 398 genotyped donors, around 79% belonged to the genetic ancestry cluster associated with self-reported Caucasian donors. The study aimed to test whether cataloging public T cell receptors could reveal signatures of past pathogen exposure. The study profiled the T cell repertoires of hundreds of subjects by immunosequencing and related them to cytomegalovirus serostatus. Besides the first cohort of roughly 660 subjects, a separate validation cohort made up of over 95 different subjects was used. High-throughput TCR immunosequencing, statistical association of individual TCRs with disease status, and machine learning were combined to predict cytomegalovirus infection status. To study patterns of TCR occurrence, a later analysis re-analyzed previously published TCR beta repertoires from more than 550 donors and added high-resolution HLA genotyping. Rather than using new phenotypic data, the later analysis identified candidate immune exposures from TCR beta sequences and from how often those sequences occurred across donors. To decide whether each TCR beta V gene segment behaved as functional or pseudogenic, an earlier analysis of some 600 of the donors relied on high-throughput TCR beta sequencing. Donor age, sex, ethnicity and CMV serostatus were compiled alongside the repertoire data. Genome-wide SNP genotypes for about 65% of the 666 donors were used in a later genetic analysis, which treated that subset as a discovery cohort. Every discovery cohort repertoire had been produced on one sequencing platform. HLA typing covered class I and class II loci at four-digit resolution. Typing coverage varied by locus: roughly 620-630 donors for A, B, C, DRB1 and DQB1; about 520 for DQA1; nearly 610 for DPA1; approximately 490 for DPB1. Because of strong linkage in the cohort, four to six DR-DQ haplotypes were treated as single units for association and clustering. Across some 400 genotyped donors of the cohort, an average of roughly 250,000 unique TCR beta nucleotide sequences per donor were sequenced, and roughly a sixth of those sequences were non-productive.

Here is what the overall study found, with its caveats: A later genetic analysis associated a missense DCLRE1C variant with V-gene and J-gene trimming of TCR beta chains, and an independent cohort replicated the association. The authors suggested that the approach could potentially be generalized to other disease states and immunological phenotypes. According to a later analysis, TCR association rates differed among HLA loci, with DRB1 alleles showing the most associated TCRs and HLA-C alleles showing the fewest. Most TCR sequences were observed very rarely across donors, whereas some public TCRs were present in many individuals. Compared with equally common non-associated chains, HLA-associated TCR beta chains in a later analysis were more clonally expanded and had lower generation probabilities. In this cohort, only TCR beta chains were sequenced, and detectable features were limited by the absence of alpha or paired-chain data. A later genetic analysis reported fewer N-insertions in productive TCRs among donors in an Asian-associated ancestry cluster than the roughly 690-donor mean. Because HLA typing was missing for some donors at each locus, association tests included only the typed subset. When HLA alleles, especially DR and DQ, strongly co-occurred, attributing TCR associations to individual alleles was difficult. A few of the identified cytomegalovirus-associated TCR beta chains were confirmed in vitro to be specific for cytomegalovirus antigens. The study gave a list of 150 to 200 TCR beta chains associated with cytomegalovirus. The only immune exposure information available for the cohort was CMV serostatus. Some IMGT-functional V segments, including TRBV6-2 and TRBV6-3, could not be distinguished by the 87-base-pair reads and were therefore excluded. According to a later analysis, parvovirus B19, influenza, CMV and Epstein-Barr virus appeared linked to several top co-occurrence clusters. Roughly 17 rarely observed V segments, including chromosome 9 orphons, were excluded from the earlier analysis of 550 to 700 of the donors because counts were too low. In a later analysis, about 17,000 TCR beta sequences were associated with specific HLA alleles at a false discovery rate of 0.05. In both the original and validation cohorts, the classifier was reported to diagnose cytomegalovirus status with high specificity and sensitivity. A cluster of highly shared sequence variants was judged likely to represent a technical artifact of the sequencing pipeline. In an earlier analysis of some 500 of the donors, most TCR beta V segments appeared in productive rearrangements about 90% or about 30% of the time, broadly matching IMGT annotations. A further reported finding was that TCR beta sequences accurately predicted the HLA-A and HLA-B alleles for most subjects in the first cohort. Correlated functional status among segregating V segments might be attributable to linkage disequilibrium, but an unknown experimental factor could not be ruled out. Roughly uniform sequencing depth across donors was assumed in presence/absence analyses, although this assumption may not hold. Most CMV-associated TCR beta chains appeared to be HLA-restricted in a later analysis, and the HLA associations seemed to be driven largely by CMV exposure.

As to this clone: Its antigen has not been determined. Per-base quality was not reported, and no clone a single base away is much larger than it.

Including cysteine and phenylalanine, the CDR3 has 18 amino acids. Only the CDR3 DNA is retained, 54 bases long and in frame from the first base. The germline V gene (reference sequence) sets CDR1 to GTSNPN and CDR2 to SVGIG. V loses 3 bases at its end and J loses 4 bases; junction bases beyond the gene matches: 13. The cohort consisted of 650 to 700 healthy bone marrow donors. All cohort members were sampled while nominally healthy, although unrecorded immune exposures were likely present. The donor was CMV seronegative and belonged to the group of more than 300 seronegative cohort members. A peripheral blood sample was provided by each donor, and peripheral blood mononuclear cells were used for TCR beta sequencing. The Qiagen DNeasy Blood Extraction Kit was used to extract genomic DNA from the blood cell samples. Libraries were made using the immunoSEQ multiplex PCR assay. A mixture of 60 forward primers for TCR Vbeta segments and 13 reverse primers for TCR Jbeta segments was used in the multiplex PCR. The CDR3 region of rearranged TCR beta genes was amplified from genomic DNA with a multiplex PCR assay. The Illumina HiSeq System was used to sequence the amplified TCR beta libraries as 87-base-pair reads. Per the authors' processing: A later analysis tallied roughly 80 million unique TCR beta chains across the 666 repertoires, and some 10 million of those chains were shared by two or more donors. Raw reads were error-corrected and collapsed into unique sequences by a nearest-neighbor algorithm in which closely related sequences were merged to remove PCR and sequencing errors. V, D and J gene segments were assigned by aligning CDR3 sequences to IMGT reference sequences. For a sequence to be retained, a match of at least six nucleotides to both a V gene segment and a J gene segment was required. A rearrangement was called productive if the CDR3 had no stop codons and remained in frame with V and J, and every other rearrangement was called non-productive. CDR3 was defined by IMGT convention, running from the second conserved V-encoded cysteine to the conserved J-encoded phenylalanine. The earlier analysis of fewer than 700 of the donors excluded sequences that lacked an unambiguous match to a single V gene segment. An earlier analysis of 550 to 650 of the donors classified V segments as functional when productive rearrangements were above 56.7% and as segregating when the standard deviation between donors was above 5%. A statistical classification framework was built to diagnose cytomegalovirus status from the catalog of TCR beta chain sequences. A later analysis assigned V and J genes by comparing TCR nucleotide sequences with IMGT/GENE-DB human TR gene sequences. Using the TCRdist pipeline, a later analysis assigned CDR3 sequences along with most-parsimonious VDJ recombination scenarios. In a later analysis, every TCR beta chain was defined by the combination of its CDR3 amino acid sequence and its V-gene family, and reads without a unique V-gene family were dropped. To address suspected cross-contamination and a sequencing artifact, a later analysis removed over 500 highly shared, low-generation-probability nucleotide sequences. In a later analysis, a clonal expansion index was calculated for each public chain from normalized within-repertoire ranks of inferred template counts. Generation probabilities in a later analysis came from a VDJ recombination model fitted to out-of-frame rearrangements, and those results were checked against IGoR. In a later analysis, TCR-TCR, TCR-HLA and TCR-CMV co-occurrence was scored with hypergeometric tests, and a repertoire-size bias correction was applied to TCR pairs. A later analysis estimated false discovery rates by permuting HLA or CMV assignments 20 times. In a later analysis, co-occurring TCRs were grouped with DBSCAN, and TCRdist sequence similarity was added when clustering was performed within HLA-allele-positive subsets. For co-occurrence clustering, repertoires with fewer than 30,000 or more than 120,000 public chains were excluded, along with five or six repertoires with anomalous nucleotide sharing. Drawn from immuneACCESS, this table holds only the in-frame rearrangements with V and J called that TCRdb kept. Clones are partly lost; checked studies trace under half to an unresolved V gene and leave the rest unexplained. V, J and clone size were drawn from that table, and D and trimming were deduced from the DNA. The sample includes fewer than 200,000 clones, with 80% to 90% observed a single time. The ten largest make up about 0.76% of the sample.

This TCR was sampled from a woman aged 18 to 35 in good health and CMV-seronegative. The chain links TRBV30 with TRBJ2-1; 12 middle bases align to TRBD2. Sequences were obtained from PBMCs. CDR3 protein: CAWSRRTSGRRSYNEQFF. The sequenced DNA: TGTGCCTGGAGCCGGCGAACTAGCGGGAGGAGATCATACAATGAGCAGTTCTTC.